This note documents a single T cell receptor (beta chain) sequence. Antigen: not known. Individual cDNA molecules each received unique molecular identifiers attached to them. TCRdb fed the 5' RACE reads into MiXCR, producing one record per CDR3 protein. This repertoire shows approximately 65,000 distinct CDR3 sequences, approximately 13% found once; its top ten account for over 11%. Germline V lookup: CDR1 SEHNR, CDR2 FQNEAQ (reference sequence). Deletions cut 2 bases from V and 4 bases from J, with 10 bases between. The CDR3 has 14 residues. The sample comes from a study of early T cells in non-severe SARS-CoV-2 infection. In the study overall: With bulk RNA from unsorted whole blood as input, sequencing yielded unpaired chains. Whole-study findings and limits: There was a bias toward anti-spike CD8 responses in VDJdb matching, which missed private and CD4 specificities.

Sequenced sample: whole blood. The receptor was isolated from an adult who was a healthcare worker with PCR-confirmed SARS-CoV-2 infection or an uninfected control (not recorded which). The genes are TRBV7-9 and TRBJ2-3, with D maybe TRBD2 (6 bases). CDR3 protein: CASSLRGVADTQYF. The CDR3 bases are TGTGCCAGCAGCTTACGCGGGGTTGCAGATACGCAGTATTTT.